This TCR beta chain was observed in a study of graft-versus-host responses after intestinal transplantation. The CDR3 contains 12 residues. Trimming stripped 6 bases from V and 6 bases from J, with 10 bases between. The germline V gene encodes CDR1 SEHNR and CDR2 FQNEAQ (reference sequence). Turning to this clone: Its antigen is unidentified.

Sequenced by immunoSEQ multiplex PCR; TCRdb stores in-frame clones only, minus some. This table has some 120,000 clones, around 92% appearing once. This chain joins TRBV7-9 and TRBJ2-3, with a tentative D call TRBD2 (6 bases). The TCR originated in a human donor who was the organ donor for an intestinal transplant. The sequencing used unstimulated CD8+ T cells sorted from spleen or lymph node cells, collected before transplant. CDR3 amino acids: CASSGLADTQYF. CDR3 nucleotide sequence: TGTGCCAGCAGTGGTCTAGCGGATACGCAGTATTTT.